The rows below give T cell receptor beta chains drawn from one sample of a study of cytomegalovirus exposure and HLA in healthy donors. The assay was immunoSEQ multiplex PCR, and TCRdb's table has in-frame clones only and misses some. In the table there are 55,000 to 80,000 clones, around 80% of which are singletons. Sequenced: PBMCs. These receptors originate from a man younger than 35 in good health and CMV-seronegative. CDR3s include the opening cysteine and the closing phenylalanine or tryptophan. The D gene is left open where the match is weak. Some rows mark clone size as missing; the rest say once, few, many or name a class of expanded clone.

D	V	size	J	DNA	CDR3
TRBD1	TRBV10-3	-	TRBJ2-3	TGTGCCATCAGTGCTTACGGGACAGGGGATTCGGATACGCAGTATTTT	CAISAYGTGDSDTQYF
TRBD2	TRBV9	few	TRBJ2-3	TGTGCCAGCAGCGTCGCCGGGACTAGAAATACGCAGTATTTT	CASSVAGTRNTQYF
-	TRBV6-1	-	TRBJ2-2	TGTGCCAGCAGTGCTACAGGGAACACCGGGGAGCTGTTTTTT	CASSATGNTGELFF
TRBD1	TRBV2	-	TRBJ1-5	TGTGCCAGCAGAGCGGGACAGGGTAGCAATCAGCCCCAGCATTTT	CASRAGQGSNQPQHF
-	TRBV7-9	once	TRBJ1-4	TGTGCCAGCACCGATGGCAGGAATGAAAAACTGTTTTTT	CASTDGRNEKLFF
TRBD1	TRBV25-1	once	TRBJ1-2	TGTGCCAGCAGTGGTTACAGGGGATCGGGTTACTATGGCTACACCTTC	CASSGYRGSGYYGYTF
TRBD2	TRBV9	-	TRBJ2-7	TGTGCCAGCAGCGTAGTGGCGGGAGGGCCGTCACTCGAGCAGTACTTC	CASSVVAGGPSLEQYF
TRBD1	TRBV7-8	-	TRBJ2-7	TGTGCCAGCAGCTGGGACAGGGGGCGGTTCGAGCAGTACTTC	CASSWDRGRFEQYF
TRBD2	TRBV5-1	-	TRBJ2-1	TGCGCCAGCAGCTCATCTAGCGGGTGGTTAAATGAGCAGTTCTTC	CASSSSSGWLNEQFF
TRBD2	TRBV10-3	few	TRBJ2-7	TGTGCCATCAGTGAGAGTACGGGAGGATATGAGCAGTACTTC	CAISESTGGYEQYF
-	TRBV5-6	once	TRBJ1-3	TGTGCCAGCAGCTTATTGGATCTTACGGGTGGAAACACCATATATTTT	CASSLLDLTGGNTIYF
-	TRBV19	-	TRBJ2-6	TGTGCCAGTAGGATGGTAGCCGGGGCCAACGTCCTGACTTTC	CASRMVAGANVLTF
-	TRBV5-1	-	TRBJ2-3	TGCGCCAGCAGCTCAGAGCTCTCCGGGGGACCAGATACGCAGTATTTT	CASSSELSGGPDTQYF
-	TRBV6-5	-	TRBJ2-7	TGTGCCAGCAGTTACTCGATCGCGGGTCTATTCTACGAGCAGTACTTC	CASSYSIAGLFYEQYF
-	TRBV28	few	TRBJ1-5	TGTGCCAGCAGTTTAGCGGGGGCGGATAGCAATCAGCCCCAGCATTTT	CASSLAGADSNQPQHF
TRBD1	TRBV5-4	-	TRBJ1-6	TGTGCCAGCAGCTTGGGAGGGACAGGATATAATTCACCCCTCCACTTT	CASSLGGTGYNSPLHF
TRBD2	TRBV9	-	TRBJ2-6	TGTGCCAGCAGCGTAGGTTCCTGGGGAGGGTCTGGGGCCAACGTCCTGACTTTC	CASSVGSWGGSGANVLTF
TRBD2	TRBV19	-	TRBJ2-7	TGTGCCAGTAGTACGGCGGGAGCCTACTCCTACGAGCAGTACTTC	CASSTAGAYSYEQYF
TRBD2	TRBV2	-	TRBJ2-7	TGTGCCAGCAGCCCACTACCGCCCGGACTAGCGCGAGCATGGGTGCAGTACTTC	CASSPLPPGLARAWVQYF
-	TRBV18	-	TRBJ1-1	TGTGCCAGCTCACCAACGGGGCGGCGGGAGAACACTGAAGCTTTCTTT	CASSPTGRRENTEAFF
-	TRBV28	-	TRBJ2-1	TGTGCCAGCAGTTTATACAGGGAAAGCTCCTACAATGAGCAGTTCTTC	CASSLYRESSYNEQFF
-	TRBV2	-	TRBJ1-4	TGTGCCAGCAGTGAAGAGCCAGGCTCGCTTGGTGAAAAACTGTTTTTT	CASSEEPGSLGEKLFF
TRBD1	TRBV6-4	-	TRBJ1-2	TGTGCCAGCAGTGACGATGACAGGGGAGGAGGCTACACCTTC	CASSDDDRGGGYTF
TRBD1	TRBV28	-	TRBJ1-2	TGTGCCAGCAGACCTCTTACAGGGGCGCGCGGCTACACCTTC	CASRPLTGARGYTF
TRBD2	TRBV30	-	TRBJ2-4	TGTGCCTGGAGTGGAAGACTAGCAAGGGGCAAAAACATTCAGTACTTC	CAWSGRLARGKNIQYF
-	TRBV5-4	-	TRBJ1-5	TGTGCCAGCAGCCAAGAGGGCGTAATTAGCAATCAGCCCCAGCATTTT	CASSQEGVISNQPQHF
-	TRBV6-5	-	TRBJ1-4	TGTGCCAGCAGCCGACTTAATGAAAAACTGTTTTTT	CASSRLNEKLFF
TRBD2	TRBV6-5	few	TRBJ2-1	TGTGCCAGCAGTCACAGACTAGCGGGCTACAATGAGCAGTTCTTC	CASSHRLAGYNEQFF
TRBD1	TRBV9	-	TRBJ1-5	TGTGCCAGCAGCGGGTCGACAGGGCACCAGCATTTT	CASSGSTGHQHF
TRBD1	TRBV4-1	-	TRBJ1-1	TGCGCCATCAGCCAAGGGGAAGGGACAGGGGACTTGTGGGCTGAAGCTTTCTTT	CAISQGEGTGDLWAEAFF
TRBD1	TRBV5-1	-	TRBJ1-5	TGCGCCAGCAGCTTATACACAGGGGTCCAGCCCCAGCATTTT	CASSLYTGVQPQHF
-	TRBV7-9	-	TRBJ2-7	TGTGCCAGCAGCTTAGCTTGGGACCTACTTCGGAGGGACGAGCAGTACTTC	CASSLAWDLLRRDEQYF
-	TRBV19	-	TRBJ1-5	TGTGCCAGTACCCCCAGAGGCAGGGGAGGCAATCAGCCCCAGCATTTT	CASTPRGRGGNQPQHF
-	TRBV19	-	TRBJ1-5	TGTGCCAGTACCCCAAGCGATTATAGCAATCAGCCCCAGCATTTT	CASTPSDYSNQPQHF
-	TRBV7-6	-	TRBJ1-4	TGTGCCAGCAGCTTAGGACAGAGCCCTAATGAAAAACTGTTTTTT	CASSLGQSPNEKLFF